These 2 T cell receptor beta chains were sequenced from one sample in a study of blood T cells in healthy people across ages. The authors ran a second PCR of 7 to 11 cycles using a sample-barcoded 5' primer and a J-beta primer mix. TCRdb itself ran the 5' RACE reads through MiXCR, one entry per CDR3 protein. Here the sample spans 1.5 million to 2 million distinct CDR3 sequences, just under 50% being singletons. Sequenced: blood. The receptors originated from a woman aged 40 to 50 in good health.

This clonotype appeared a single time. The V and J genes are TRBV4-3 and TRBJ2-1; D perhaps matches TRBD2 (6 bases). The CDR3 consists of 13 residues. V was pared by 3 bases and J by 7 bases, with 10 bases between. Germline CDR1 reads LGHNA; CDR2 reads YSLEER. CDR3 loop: CASSHPTRNEQFF. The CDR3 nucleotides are TGCGCCAGCAGCCACCCGACTAGGAATGAGCAGTTCTTC.

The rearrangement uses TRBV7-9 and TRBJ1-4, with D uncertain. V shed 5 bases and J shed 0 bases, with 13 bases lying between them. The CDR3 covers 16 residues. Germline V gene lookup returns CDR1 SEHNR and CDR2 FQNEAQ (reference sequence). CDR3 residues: CASSPRAGATNEKLFF. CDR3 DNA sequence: TGTGCCAGCAGCCCCCGTGCCGGGGCAACTAATGAAAAACTGTTTTTT.